Detailed here is one T cell receptor beta chain. Source study methods: Counts of nucleated cells, estimated from reference gene primer amplification, were obtained. Generated by immunoSEQ multiplex PCR, the TCRdb table keeps only in-frame clones and is missing some. D and trimming come from the DNA, and the V and J calls and clone size come from that table. The data contain 200,000 to 250,000 clones, around 82% of them singletons. Trimming at V came to 4 bases and at J to 14 bases, leaving 5 bases not matched to a gene. The CDR3 consists of 12 residues. The source of the sample is a study of blood T cell repertoires in COVID-19. Study-level information: Samples taken during acute and convalescent COVID-19 were collected in the United States, Italy and Spain. PBMCs, B-cell-depleted T cells, or T cells provided the cDNA or gDNA that made up the material.

Sequenced sample: peripheral blood. The sequence was collected from a human donor in a cohort sampled during active COVID-19. The V gene is TRBV12-3 or TRBV12-4, the J gene TRBJ1-6; TRBD1 matches 7 bases. The CDR3 protein is CASSYHRGSLHF. The CDR3 nucleotides read TGTGCCAGCAGTTACCACAGGGGATCCCTCCACTTT.